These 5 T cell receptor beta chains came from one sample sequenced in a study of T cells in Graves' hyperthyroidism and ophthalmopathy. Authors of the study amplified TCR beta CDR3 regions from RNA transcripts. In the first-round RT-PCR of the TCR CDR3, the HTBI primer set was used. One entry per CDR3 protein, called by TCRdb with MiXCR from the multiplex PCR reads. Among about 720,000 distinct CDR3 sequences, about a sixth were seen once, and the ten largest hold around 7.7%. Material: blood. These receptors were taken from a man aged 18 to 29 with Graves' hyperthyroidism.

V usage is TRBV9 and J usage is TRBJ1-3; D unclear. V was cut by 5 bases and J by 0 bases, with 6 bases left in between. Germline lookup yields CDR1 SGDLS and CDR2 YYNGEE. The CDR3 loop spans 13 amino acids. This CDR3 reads CASRRSSGNTIYF. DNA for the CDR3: TGTGCCAGCAGAAGATCCTCTGGAAACACCATATATTTT.

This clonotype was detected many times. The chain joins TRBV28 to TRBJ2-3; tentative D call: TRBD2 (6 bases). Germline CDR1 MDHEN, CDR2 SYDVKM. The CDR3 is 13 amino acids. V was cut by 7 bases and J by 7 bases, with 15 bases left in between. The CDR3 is CASTPIADYTQYF. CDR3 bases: TGTGCCAGCACCCCAATAGCGGACTATACGCAGTATTTT.

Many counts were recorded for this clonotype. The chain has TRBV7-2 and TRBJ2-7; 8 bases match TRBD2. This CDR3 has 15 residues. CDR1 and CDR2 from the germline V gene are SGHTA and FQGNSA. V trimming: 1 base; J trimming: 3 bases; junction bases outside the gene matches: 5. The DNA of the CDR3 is TGTGCCAGCAGCTTAGTAGTCGGGGGGGGCTACGAGCAGTACTTC. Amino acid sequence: CASSLVVGGGYEQYF.

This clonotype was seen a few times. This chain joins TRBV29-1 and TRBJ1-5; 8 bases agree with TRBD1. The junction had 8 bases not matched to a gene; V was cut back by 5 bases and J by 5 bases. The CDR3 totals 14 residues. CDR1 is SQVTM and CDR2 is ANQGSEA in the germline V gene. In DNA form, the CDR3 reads TGCAGCGTTAGACAGGGGTGGGGAGATCAGCCCCAGCATTTT. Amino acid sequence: CSVRQGWGDQPQHF.

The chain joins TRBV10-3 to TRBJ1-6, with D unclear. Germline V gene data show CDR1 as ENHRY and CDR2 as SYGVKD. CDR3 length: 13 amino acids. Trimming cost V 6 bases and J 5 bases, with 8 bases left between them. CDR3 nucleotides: TGTGCCATCAGGGACGGAGATAATTCACCCCTCCACTTT. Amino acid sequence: CAIRDGDNSPLHF.